This T cell receptor beta chain was obtained from a study of post-analysis software for immune sequencing data. Included in the TCR beta cDNA libraries were unique molecular identifiers. Each CDR3 protein gets one entry after TCRdb re-called the PCR reads with MiXCR. The sample consists of around 700,000 distinct CDR3 sequences, 55% to 60% of them appearing once. General observations from the study: When compared against controls, multiple sclerosis patients showed significantly lower normalized Chao1 diversity.

In regard to this clonotype: Antigen: not known.

The specimen was blood. This receptor was identified in a girl aged 2-10 years with multiple sclerosis.

CDR3 DNA: TGCAGCGTTGGAAAAGAACCCGAGGGGGAGACCCAGTACTTC. Protein product: CSVGKEPEGETQYF. The rearrangement uses TRBV29-1 and TRBJ2-7, with D perhaps assigned TRBD1 or TRBD2 (5 bases each). The J call is doubtful: the DNA matches TRBJ2-5 better. Germline loops: CDR1 SQVTM, CDR2 ANQGSEA. CDR3 length: 14 amino acids.